The T cell receptor (beta chain) described here comes from a study of response to subunit inactivated influenza vaccine. Study-wide points: A suggestion made by the authors is that each seasonal influenza vaccination recruits few new T cells.

One entry per CDR3 protein results from TCRdb running MiXCR on the RT-PCR reads. The repertoire holds hundreds of thousands of distinct CDR3 sequences, with about 12% as singletons. This clonotype turned up a few times. Its specificity is unknown. Trimming took 3 bases from V and 6 from J, leaving 12 bases between them. The length of the CDR3 is 14 residues. Germline V gene lookup returns CDR1 MNHEY and CDR2 SMNVEV (reference sequence). The rearrangement uses TRBV27 and TRBJ2-4; D perhaps matches TRBD1 (6 bases). This TCR was recovered from a man between 45 and 60 years old who received an inactivated influenza vaccine. This material consisted of PBMCs from blood, taken on the day of vaccination. CDR3 protein: CASSFLGAGNIQYF. The DNA for the CDR3 is TGTGCCAGCAGTTTTTTGGGGGCGGGAAACATTCAGTACTTC.